This TCR beta chain was identified in a study of T-cell reconstitution after alpha-beta-depleted transplantation in children. Unique molecular identifiers were used in preparing the TCRbeta library. One entry per CDR3 protein results from TCRdb running MiXCR on the PCR reads. The table shows a few hundred thousand distinct CDR3 sequences, with around 21% occurring only once. Germline values: CDR1 SGHKS, CDR2 YYEKEE (reference sequence). Unmatched junction bases numbered 10, after V lost 6 bases and J lost 5 bases. This CDR3 has 14 amino acids. This clonotype was seen more than once but under ten times.

The source of this sequence is a human donor who donated a stem cell graft to a child with acute myeloid leukemia. The specimen was PBMCs from the stem cell graft donor, collected from the stem cell graft. The chain carries TRBV5-5 and TRBJ2-7, with 8 bases that match TRBD2. CDR3 DNA: TGTGCCAGCACCCGGATGCGGGGGGAGCACGAGCAGTACTTC. Its protein is CASTRMRGEHEQYF.